Listed below are T cell receptor beta chains from one sample, sequenced in a study of T-cell reconstitution after alpha-beta-depleted transplantation in children. TCRdb re-analysed the PCR reads in MiXCR, keeping a single row per CDR3 protein. The sample shows 640,000 or so distinct CDR3 sequences, roughly 17% of them seen only once. The source material was PBMCs from the stem cell graft donor, sampled from the stem cell graft. These receptors were obtained from a human donor who donated a stem cell graft to a child with acute myeloid leukemia. CDR3s include the opening cysteine and the closing phenylalanine or tryptophan. Each record gives: J gene, D gene, V gene, clone size, CDR3 DNA, CDR3 protein. D genes are given only for firm matches. Rows may omit the clone size; those that give it use once, few, many or a size class.

>TRBJ2-1|NA|TRBV7-2|many
TGTGCCAGCAGCTTAGCCCACGGGGGTAGCGGCTCCTACAATGAGCAGTTCTTC
CASSLAHGGSGSYNEQFF
>TRBJ2-1|NA|TRBV7-9|NA
TGTGCCAGCAGCCCACCTCGGGACCCCTTATACAATGAGCAGTTCTTC
CASSPPRDPLYNEQFF
>TRBJ2-7|TRBD2|TRBV6-5|once
TGTGCCAGCAGTTACGCGGGAGGGAAGTACGAGCAGTACTTC
CASSYAGGKYEQYF
>TRBJ1-1|NA|TRBV20-1|many
TGCAGTGCTAGAGGCCTAGGAGACACTGAAGCTTTCTTT
CSARGLGDTEAFF
>TRBJ2-1|NA|TRBV13|few
TGTGCCAGCAGCCCAGATCGGGGGCCGTCCTACAATGAGCAGTTCTTC
CASSPDRGPSYNEQFF
>TRBJ2-7|TRBD1|TRBV29-1|many
TGCAGCGTTGACGGGGAGGGGACAGGGGGAGGATACGAGCAGTACTTC
CSVDGEGTGGGYEQYF
>TRBJ2-5|NA|TRBV21-1|NA
TGTGCCATCAGCAAAGATCGCCGCAGGGTGTACCAGACCCAGTACTTC
CAISKDRRRVYQTQYF
>TRBJ2-3|NA|TRBV7-8|few
TGTGCCAGCAGCTTAGTAGAATTTCGGGCGCAGTATTTT
CASSLVEFRAQYF
>TRBJ1-2|NA|TRBV4-2|NA
TGTGCCAGCAGCCAAGTTAAAAGCGTTGACTATGGCTACACCTTC
CASSQVKSVDYGYTF
>TRBJ2-5|TRBD2|TRBV7-2|many
TGTGCCAGCAGTAGAAGCGGGGGGCCATCGGAGACCCAGTACTTC
CASSRSGGPSETQYF
>TRBJ2-1|TRBD1|TRBV28|few
TGTGCCAGCACCGGCCTCAGGACAGGGGTTTACAATGAGCAGTTCTTC
CASTGLRTGVYNEQFF
>TRBJ2-1|NA|TRBV30|many
TGTGCCTGGAAAGGGGGGAGGCATGAGCAGTTCTTC
CAWKGGRHEQFF
>TRBJ2-3|TRBD1|TRBV13|many
TGTGCCAGCAGCGGCCGGGGACAGGGCACAGATACGCAGTATTTT
CASSGRGQGTDTQYF
>TRBJ2-4|TRBD1|TRBV4-1|NA
TGCGCCAGCAGCCAAGTAGGACAGGGTAGTGACATTCAGTACTTC
CASSQVGQGSDIQYF
>TRBJ2-1|NA|TRBV20-1|many
TGCAGTGCTGGAGGCTTTTTGGCAGGGACGGATGAGCAGTTCTTC
CSAGGFLAGTDEQFF
>TRBJ2-5|NA|TRBV5-5|many
TGTGCCAGCAGCCCCTGGGGGGACGAGGAGACCCAGTACTTC
CASSPWGDEETQYF
>TRBJ1-1|NA|TRBV27|few
TGTGCCAGCAGTTTAGCCGTGGGGCCTCGGACTGAAGCTTTCTTT
CASSLAVGPRTEAFF
>TRBJ1-1|NA|TRBV20-1|few
TGCAGTGCCTTCGGGGCAGGCATTGAGTTGAACACTGAAGCTTTCTTT
CSAFGAGIELNTEAFF
>TRBJ2-7|NA|TRBV20-1|many
TGCAGTGCTAGAACAGGACTCTCCTACGAGCAGTACTTC
CSARTGLSYEQYF
>TRBJ2-3|NA|TRBV20-1|many
TGCAGTGCTAGTCAGGGAGGCGTGGGAGATACGCAGTATTTT
CSASQGGVGDTQYF
>TRBJ1-4|NA|TRBV7-3|few
TGTGCCAGCATCTCCGACGGACAGTCGAATGAAAAACTGTTTTTT
CASISDGQSNEKLFF
>TRBJ2-2|NA|TRBV12-3/TRBV12-4|few
TGTGCCAGCTCTAAGGGGCGGGCGAACACCGGGGAGCTGTTTTTT
CASSKGRANTGELFF
>TRBJ2-1|TRBD2|TRBV20-1|many
TGCAGTGCCCACCACGGGGGGGCCCGACACAGTGAGCAGTTCTTC
CSAHHGGARHSEQFF
>TRBJ1-1|NA|TRBV29-1|few
TGCAGCGTTGAAGATCGAGATCTTGAAGCTTTCTTT
CSVEDRDLEAFF
>TRBJ1-5|NA|TRBV7-2|few
TGTGCCAGCAGACGCAATAGCAATCAGCCCCAGCATTTT
CASRRNSNQPQHF
>TRBJ2-3|NA|TRBV10-3|NA
TGTGCCATCAGTGACCCGACTAGTAGGGCAGATACGCAGTATTTT
CAISDPTSRADTQYF
>TRBJ1-1|NA|TRBV20-1|few
TGCAGTGCTAAATTCTCCCATCTAGAAGCTTTCTTT
CSAKFSHLEAFF
>TRBJ1-1|NA|TRBV9|NA
TGTGCCAGCAGCGTGGGGGTGGCGAACACTGAAGCTTTCTTT
CASSVGVANTEAFF
>TRBJ2-7|TRBD1|TRBV20-1|many
TGCAGTGCTAGAAATCCAGCGACAGGGGCGTACTCCTACGAGCAGTACTTC
CSARNPATGAYSYEQYF
>TRBJ1-5|TRBD1|TRBV10-3|many
TGTGCCATCAGAGACAGGGAGAATCAGCCCCAGCATTTT
CAIRDRENQPQHF
>TRBJ1-2|TRBD1|TRBV28|NA
TGTGCCAGCGATCCGGGGACAGGGGGAGTCTGGGGCTATGGCTACACCTTC
CASDPGTGGVWGYGYTF
>TRBJ1-1|TRBD1|TRBV29-1|many
TGCAGCGTTGCCCCAGGGGGCACTGAAGCTTTCTTT
CSVAPGGTEAFF
>TRBJ2-3|NA|TRBV14|NA
TGTGCCAGCAGCCAAGGATTAGTCGCAGATACGCAGTATTTT
CASSQGLVADTQYF
>TRBJ1-1|NA|TRBV7-9|NA
TGTGCCAGCGGTAACAGAAACACTGAAGCTTTCTTT
CASGNRNTEAFF
>TRBJ2-5|NA|TRBV30|NA
TGTGCCTGGAGTGAGGCGGGCCCGTACCAAGAGACCCAGTACTTC
CAWSEAGPYQETQYF
>TRBJ2-5|TRBD1|TRBV12-3/TRBV12-4|NA
TGTGCCAGCGCTTCCCAACAGGGGTCCGAGACCCAGTACTTC
CASASQQGSETQYF
>TRBJ1-1|TRBD1|TRBV20-1|many
TGCAGTGCTTCACAGGGGAGCGACACTGAAGCTTTCTTT
CSASQGSDTEAFF
>TRBJ1-5|NA|TRBV4-2|once
TGTGCCAGCAGCCAGTCACGGGGGAGGGAGCCCCAGCATTTT
CASSQSRGREPQHF
>TRBJ2-3|NA|TRBV12-3/TRBV12-4|few
TGTGCCAGCAGTTTCCGTCGCTCTGTGTATACGCAGTATTTT
CASSFRRSVYTQYF
>TRBJ2-5|NA|TRBV24-1|few
TGTGCCACCAGTGATTTTGCCCCGAGAGAGACCCAGTACTTC
CATSDFAPRETQYF
>TRBJ2-5|TRBD1|TRBV5-1|many
TGCGCCAGCAGCTTACCGGGACAGGTGGGGGAGACCCAGTACTTC
CASSLPGQVGETQYF
>TRBJ1-1|NA|TRBV11-3|few
TGTGCCAGCAGTAAAGACCTGAACACTGAAGCTTTCTTT
CASSKDLNTEAFF
>TRBJ1-1|NA|TRBV5-1|many
TGCGCCAGCAGCGCATACCGAGGGACTGAAGCTTTCTTT
CASSAYRGTEAFF
>TRBJ2-1|NA|TRBV20-1|many
TGCAGTGCTAGGGGAATCGCGGCCAGCGATGAGCAGTTCTTC
CSARGIAASDEQFF
>TRBJ2-7|TRBD2|TRBV6-1|NA
TGTGCCAGCATGCGGACTAGCGGCTACGAGCAGTACTTC
CASMRTSGYEQYF
>TRBJ2-2|NA|TRBV20-1|many
TGCAGTGCTAGAATCAGGAATACCGGGGAGCTGTTTTTT
CSARIRNTGELFF
>TRBJ2-7|NA|TRBV15|many
TGTGCCACCAGCGGCCCTCCGGTTTCTCGAGAGCAGTACTTC
CATSGPPVSREQYF
>TRBJ2-3|NA|TRBV20-1|many
TGCAGTGCTAGAGGGAGGGGGTACACAGATACGCAGTATTTT
CSARGRGYTDTQYF